This TCR beta chain was recorded in a study of blood T cell repertoires in COVID-19. Study details: Researchers got acute and convalescent COVID-19 samples from the United States, Italy and Spain.

Only in-frame clones appear in the TCRdb table, and some are missing; sequencing was by immunoSEQ multiplex PCR. The data show about 90,000 clones, over 80% seen once. This CDR3 is 14 amino acids long. V was pared by 5 bases and J by 4 bases, with 12 bases between. Germline CDR1 reads SGHTA; CDR2 reads FQGNSA. The V call is TRBV7-2, the J call TRBJ2-1; weak D call: TRBD2 (6 bases). Sequencing was performed on peripheral blood. This receptor was taken from a woman in her sixties with active COVID-19. CDR3 amino acids: CASSPGLEYNEQFF. CDR3 bases: TGTGCCAGCAGCCCGGGACTGGAATACAATGAGCAGTTCTTC.